This T cell receptor beta chain was sequenced in a study of T cells in Graves' hyperthyroidism and ophthalmopathy. Study-wide results and limits: Blood also showed most of the thyroid clonotypes that were expanded above 0.001.

Aged 18 to 65, the patients had hyperthyroidism that was newly diagnosed and had lasted under 2 months. Uncontrolled infection, other autoimmune disease, pregnancy or lactation excluded patients. RNA transcripts were the template for amplifying TCR beta CDR3 regions. RT-PCR in the first round (using the HTBI primer set) targeted the TCR CDR3. TCRdb reanalysed the multiplex PCR reads using MiXCR and keeps one entry per CDR3 protein. This sample has around 580,000 distinct CDR3 sequences; more than 45% occur once, and the top ten carry about 7.8%. The length of the CDR3 is 12 residues. Germline assignment: CDR1 SQVTM and CDR2 ANQGSEA. Points on this clonotype: Its antigen is not known.

The sample comprised peripheral blood or thyroid tissue (not recorded which). The chain uses TRBV29-1 and TRBJ1-5, with D maybe TRBD1 (5 bases). The sequence derives from a woman aged 18-29 years with Graves' hyperthyroidism. CDR3 sequence (DNA): TGCAGTTTTAGGGGAGGTGGACAGCCCCAGCATTTT. Translation gives CSFRGGGQPQHF. Full variable domain (remainder filled in from reference TRBV29-1 and TRBJ1-5): SAVISQKPSRDICQRGTSLTIQCQVDSQVTMMFWYRQQPGQSLTLIATANQGSEATYESGFVIDKFPISRPNLTFSTLTVSNMSPEDSSIYLCSFRGGGQPQHFGDGTRLSIL.